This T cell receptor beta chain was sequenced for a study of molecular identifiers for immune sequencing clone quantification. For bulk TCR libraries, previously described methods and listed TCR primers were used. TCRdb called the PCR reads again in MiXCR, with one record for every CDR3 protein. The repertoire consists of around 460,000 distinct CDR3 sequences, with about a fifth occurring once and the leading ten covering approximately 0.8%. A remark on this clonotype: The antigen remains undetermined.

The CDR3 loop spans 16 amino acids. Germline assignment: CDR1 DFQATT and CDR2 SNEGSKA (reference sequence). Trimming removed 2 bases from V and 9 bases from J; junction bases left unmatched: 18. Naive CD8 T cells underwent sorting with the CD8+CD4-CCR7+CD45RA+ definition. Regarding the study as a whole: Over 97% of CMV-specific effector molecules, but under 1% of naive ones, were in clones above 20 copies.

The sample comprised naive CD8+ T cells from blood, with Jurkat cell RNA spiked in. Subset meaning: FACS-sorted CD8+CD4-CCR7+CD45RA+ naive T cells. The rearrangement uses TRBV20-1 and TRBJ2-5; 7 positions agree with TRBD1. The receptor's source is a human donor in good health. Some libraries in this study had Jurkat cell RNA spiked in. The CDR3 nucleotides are TGCAGTGCTAGACCCACAGGGGCCCTGAGGGTCGGGGCCCAGTACTTC. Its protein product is CSARPTGALRVGAQYF.